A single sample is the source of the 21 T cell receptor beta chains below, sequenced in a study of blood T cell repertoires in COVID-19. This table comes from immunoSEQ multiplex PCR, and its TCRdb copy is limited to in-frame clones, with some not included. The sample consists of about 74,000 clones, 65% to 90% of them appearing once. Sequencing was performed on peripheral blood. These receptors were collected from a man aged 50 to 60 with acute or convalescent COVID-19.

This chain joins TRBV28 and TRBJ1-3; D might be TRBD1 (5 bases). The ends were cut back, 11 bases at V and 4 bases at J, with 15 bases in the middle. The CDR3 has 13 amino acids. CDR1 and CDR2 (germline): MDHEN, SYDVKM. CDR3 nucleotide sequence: TGTGCCGTCACCCCGGGGGACGGAAACACCATATATTTT. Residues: CAVTPGDGNTIYF.

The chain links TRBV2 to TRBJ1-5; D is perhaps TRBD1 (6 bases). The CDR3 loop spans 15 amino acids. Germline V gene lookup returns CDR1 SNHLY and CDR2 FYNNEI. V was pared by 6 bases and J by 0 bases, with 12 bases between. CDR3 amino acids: CASREDSDSNQPQHF. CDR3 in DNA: TGTGCCAGCAGAGAGGACAGCGATAGCAATCAGCCCCAGCATTTT.

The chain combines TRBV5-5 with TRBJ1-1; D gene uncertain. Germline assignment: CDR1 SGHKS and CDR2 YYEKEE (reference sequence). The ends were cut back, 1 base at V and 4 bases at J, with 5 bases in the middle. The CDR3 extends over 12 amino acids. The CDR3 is CASSLIGTEAFF. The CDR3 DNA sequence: TGTGCCAGCAGCTTGATCGGCACTGAAGCTTTCTTT.

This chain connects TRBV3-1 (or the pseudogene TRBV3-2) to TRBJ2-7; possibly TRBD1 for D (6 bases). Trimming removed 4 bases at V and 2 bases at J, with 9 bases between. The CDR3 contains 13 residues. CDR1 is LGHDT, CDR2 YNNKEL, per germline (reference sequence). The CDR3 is CASSRDTAYEQYF. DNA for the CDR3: TGTGCCAGCAGCCGGGACACAGCCTACGAGCAGTACTTC.

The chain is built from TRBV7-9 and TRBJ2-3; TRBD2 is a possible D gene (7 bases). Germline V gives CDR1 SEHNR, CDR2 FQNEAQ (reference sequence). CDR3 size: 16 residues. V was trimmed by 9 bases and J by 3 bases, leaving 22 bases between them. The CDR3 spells CASDLNGGPTTDTQYF. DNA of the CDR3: TGTGCCAGTGACCTAAACGGGGGGCCAACGACAGATACGCAGTATTTT.

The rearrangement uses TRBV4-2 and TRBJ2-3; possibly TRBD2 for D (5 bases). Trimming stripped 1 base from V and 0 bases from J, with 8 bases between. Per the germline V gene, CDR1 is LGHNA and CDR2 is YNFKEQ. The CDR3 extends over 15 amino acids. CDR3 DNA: TGTGCCAGCAGCCAAGGGTCGGGGAGCACAGATACGCAGTATTTT. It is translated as CASSQGSGSTDTQYF.

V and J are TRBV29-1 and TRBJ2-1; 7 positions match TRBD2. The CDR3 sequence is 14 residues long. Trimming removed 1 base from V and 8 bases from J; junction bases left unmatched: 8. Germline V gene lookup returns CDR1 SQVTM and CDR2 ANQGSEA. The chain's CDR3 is CSVEGSGGSDEQFF. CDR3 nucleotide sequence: TGCAGCGTTGAAGGATCGGGGGGATCGGATGAGCAGTTCTTC.

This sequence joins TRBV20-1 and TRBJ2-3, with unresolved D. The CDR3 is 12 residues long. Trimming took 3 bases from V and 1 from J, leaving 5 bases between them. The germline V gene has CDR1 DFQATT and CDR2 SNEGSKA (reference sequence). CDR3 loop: CSASGGTDTQYF. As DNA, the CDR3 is TGCAGTGCTAGTGGCGGCACAGATACGCAGTATTTT.

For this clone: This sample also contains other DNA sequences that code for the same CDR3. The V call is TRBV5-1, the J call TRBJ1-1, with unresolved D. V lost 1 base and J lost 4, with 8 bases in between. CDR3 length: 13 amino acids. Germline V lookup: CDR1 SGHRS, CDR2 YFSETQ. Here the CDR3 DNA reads TGCGCCAGCAGCTTGACGGGAGGCACTGAAGCTTTCTTT. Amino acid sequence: CASSLTGGTEAFF.

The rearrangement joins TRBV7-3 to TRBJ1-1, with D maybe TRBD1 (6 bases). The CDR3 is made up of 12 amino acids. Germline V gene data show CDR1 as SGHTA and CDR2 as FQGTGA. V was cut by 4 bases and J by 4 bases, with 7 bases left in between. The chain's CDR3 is CASSSTGTEAFF. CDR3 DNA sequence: TGTGCCAGCAGCTCGACAGGCACTGAAGCTTTCTTT.

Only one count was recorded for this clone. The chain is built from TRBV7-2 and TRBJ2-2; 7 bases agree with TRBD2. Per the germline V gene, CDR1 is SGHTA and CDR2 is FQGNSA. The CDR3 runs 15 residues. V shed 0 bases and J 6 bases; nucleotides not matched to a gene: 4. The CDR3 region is CASSLAGGVAGELFF. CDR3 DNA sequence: TGTGCCAGCAGCTTAGCGGGGGGGGTCGCCGGGGAGCTGTTTTTT.

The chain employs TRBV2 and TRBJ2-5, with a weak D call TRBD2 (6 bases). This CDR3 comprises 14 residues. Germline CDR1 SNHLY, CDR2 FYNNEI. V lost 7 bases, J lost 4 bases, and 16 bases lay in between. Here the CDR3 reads CASKRRLDLETQYF. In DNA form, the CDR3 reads TGTGCCAGCAAACGAAGACTAGACTTAGAGACCCAGTACTTC.

The CDR3 spells CASSLGQENYGYTF. The CDR3 region has the DNA TGTGCCAGCAGCTTGGGACAGGAGAACTATGGCTACACCTTC. V gene TRBV11-2 combines with J gene TRBJ1-2; 8 bases line up with TRBD1. Looked up from germline, CDR1 is SGHAT and CDR2 is FQNNGV. This CDR3 has 14 residues. Losses at the gene ends were 3 bases for V and 2 bases for J; bases not matched to a gene: 2.

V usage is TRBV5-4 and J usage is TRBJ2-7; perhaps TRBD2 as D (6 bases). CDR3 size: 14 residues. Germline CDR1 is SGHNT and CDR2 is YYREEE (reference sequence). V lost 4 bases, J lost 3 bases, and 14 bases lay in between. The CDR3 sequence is CASSNSGTDYEQYF. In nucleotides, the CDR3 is TGTGCCAGCAGCAACTCCGGGACTGACTACGAGCAGTACTTC.

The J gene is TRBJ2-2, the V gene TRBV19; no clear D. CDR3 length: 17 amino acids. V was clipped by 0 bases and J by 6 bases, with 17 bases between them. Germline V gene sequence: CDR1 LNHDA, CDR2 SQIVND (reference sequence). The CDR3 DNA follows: TGTGCCAGTAGTATAGATCCGGTCCCCGCCGAGGCCGGGGAGCTGTTTTTT. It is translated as CASSIDPVPAEAGELFF.

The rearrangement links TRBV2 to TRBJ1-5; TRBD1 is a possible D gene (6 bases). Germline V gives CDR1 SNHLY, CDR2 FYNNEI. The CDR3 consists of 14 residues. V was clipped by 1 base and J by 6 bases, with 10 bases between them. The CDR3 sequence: CASSEGTGSQPQHF. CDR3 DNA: TGTGCCAGCAGTGAAGGCACAGGGAGTCAGCCCCAGCATTTT. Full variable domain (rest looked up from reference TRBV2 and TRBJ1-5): EPEVTQTPSHQVTQMGQEVILRCVPISNHLYFYWYRQILGQKVEFLVSFYNNEISEKSEIFDDQFSVERPDGSNFTLKIRSTKLEDSAMYFCASSEGTGSQPQHFGDGTRLSIL.

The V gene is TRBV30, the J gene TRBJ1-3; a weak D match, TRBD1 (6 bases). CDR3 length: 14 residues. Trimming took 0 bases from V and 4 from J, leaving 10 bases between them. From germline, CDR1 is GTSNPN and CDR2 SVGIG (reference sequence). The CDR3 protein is CAWSVPGDGNTIYF. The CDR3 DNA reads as TGTGCCTGGAGTGTACCAGGGGACGGAAACACCATATATTTT.

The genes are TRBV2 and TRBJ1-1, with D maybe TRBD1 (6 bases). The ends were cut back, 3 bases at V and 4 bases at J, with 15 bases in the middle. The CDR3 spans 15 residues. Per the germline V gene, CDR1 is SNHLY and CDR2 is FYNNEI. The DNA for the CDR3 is TGTGCCAGCAGTGAGAGGCAGGGGTTGAGCACTGAAGCTTTCTTT. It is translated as CASSERQGLSTEAFF.

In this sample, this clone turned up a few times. The CDR3 reads CAISEREGLGYTF. Written as DNA, the CDR3 is TGTGCCATCAGTGAGAGGGAGGGACTTGGCTACACCTTC. The chain combines TRBV10-3 with TRBJ1-2; D perhaps matches TRBD1 (5 bases). The CDR3 contains 13 residues. V gave up 2 bases and J gave up 7 bases, with 11 bases separating them. The germline V gene has CDR1 ENHRY and CDR2 SYGVKD.

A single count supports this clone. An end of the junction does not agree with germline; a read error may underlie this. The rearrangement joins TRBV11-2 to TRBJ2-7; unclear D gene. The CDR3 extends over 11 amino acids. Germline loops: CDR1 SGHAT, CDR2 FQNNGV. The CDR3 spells CASSLGYGQYF. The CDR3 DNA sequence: TGTGCCAGCAGCTTAGGATACGGGCAGTACTTC.

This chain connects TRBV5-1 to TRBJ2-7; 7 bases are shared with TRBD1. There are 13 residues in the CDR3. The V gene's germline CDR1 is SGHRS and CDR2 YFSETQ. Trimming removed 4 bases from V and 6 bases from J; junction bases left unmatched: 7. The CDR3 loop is CASSTGQVAEQYF. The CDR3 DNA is TGCGCCAGCAGCACCGGACAGGTCGCCGAGCAGTACTTC.